The 2 T cell receptor beta chains below were found in one sample sequenced in a study of T-cell memory formation after mild COVID-19. TCRdb recomputed calls from the 5' RACE reads with MiXCR, one row per CDR3 protein. The table lists 200,000 to 300,000 distinct CDR3 sequences, around a tenth of them singletons. Input material: PBMCs or a T cell subset sorted from them (not recorded which). All receptors come from a man aged 18 to 30 who had mild COVID-19 (a few samples of this study predate the infection). Cell type and time point are not known.

In its sample, this clonotype was seen a few times. The chain carries TRBV4-1 and TRBJ2-1, with TRBD2 matching over 11 bases. This CDR3 spans 18 amino acids. The V and J ends lost 0 bases and 4 bases, in that order; junction bases with no gene match: 8. CDR1 is MGHRA and CDR2 is YSYEKL in the germline V gene. CDR3 sequence (DNA): TGCGCCAGCAGCCAAGATCCGGGGACTAGCGGTTTGTACAATGAGCAGTTCTTC. As protein: CASSQDPGTSGLYNEQFF.

This clonotype was counted ten times or more. V and J are TRBV6-5 and TRBJ2-2; 8 bases agree with TRBD2. Germline trimming cut 7 bases from V and 6 bases from J; bases unmatched to any gene: 13. This CDR3 has 16 amino acids. CDR1 is MNHEY, CDR2 SVGAGI, per germline. The CDR3 DNA is TGTGCCAGCACCCGTCGAGCGGGGGCCGGGCCCGGGGAGCTGTTTTTT. This sequence encodes CASTRRAGAGPGELFF.